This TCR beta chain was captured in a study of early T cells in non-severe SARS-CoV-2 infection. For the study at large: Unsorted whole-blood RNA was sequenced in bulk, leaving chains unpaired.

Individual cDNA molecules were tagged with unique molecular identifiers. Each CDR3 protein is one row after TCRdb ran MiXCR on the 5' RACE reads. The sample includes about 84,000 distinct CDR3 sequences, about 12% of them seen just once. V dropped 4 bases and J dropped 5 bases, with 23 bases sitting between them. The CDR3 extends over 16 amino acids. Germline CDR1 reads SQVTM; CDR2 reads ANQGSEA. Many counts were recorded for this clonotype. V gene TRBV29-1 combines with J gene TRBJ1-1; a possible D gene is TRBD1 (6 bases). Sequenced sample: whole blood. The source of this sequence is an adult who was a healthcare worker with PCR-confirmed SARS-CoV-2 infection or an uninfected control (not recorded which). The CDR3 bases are TGCAGCGTTGTCGGTCGGAGGGGGGGCGAGGGGACTGAAGCTTTCTTT. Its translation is CSVVGRRGGEGTEAFF.